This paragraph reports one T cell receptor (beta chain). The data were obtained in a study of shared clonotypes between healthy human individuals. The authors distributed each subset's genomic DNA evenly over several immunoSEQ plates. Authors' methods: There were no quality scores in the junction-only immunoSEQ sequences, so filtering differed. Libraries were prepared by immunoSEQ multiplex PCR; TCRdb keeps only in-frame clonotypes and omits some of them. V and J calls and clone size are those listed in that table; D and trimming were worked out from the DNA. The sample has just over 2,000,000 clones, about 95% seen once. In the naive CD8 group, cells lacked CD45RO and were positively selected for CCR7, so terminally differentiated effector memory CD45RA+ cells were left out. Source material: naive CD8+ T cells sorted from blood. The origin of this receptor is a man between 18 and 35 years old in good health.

The CDR3 region has the DNA TGTGCCAGCAGCTTAGATTATCCGGCCCCACCTGGGTGGTATGGCTACACCTTC. Protein sequence: CASSLDYPAPPGWYGYTF. This chain joins TRBV7-9 and TRBJ1-2; no reliable D call. Germline V gives CDR1 SEHNR, CDR2 FQNEAQ (reference sequence). V dropped 1 base and J dropped 5 bases, with 23 bases sitting between them. The CDR3 sequence is 18 residues long.